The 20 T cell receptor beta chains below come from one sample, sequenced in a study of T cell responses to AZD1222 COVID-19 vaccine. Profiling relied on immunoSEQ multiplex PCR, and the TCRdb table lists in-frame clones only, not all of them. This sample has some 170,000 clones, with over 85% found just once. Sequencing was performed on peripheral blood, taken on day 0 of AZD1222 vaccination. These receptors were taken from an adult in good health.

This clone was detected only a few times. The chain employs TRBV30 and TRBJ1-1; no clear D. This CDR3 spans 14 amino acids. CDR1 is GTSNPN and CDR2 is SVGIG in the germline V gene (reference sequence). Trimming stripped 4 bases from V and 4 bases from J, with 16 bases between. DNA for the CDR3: TGTGCCTGGACACAAAGGGCGGTTGGCACTGAAGCTTTCTTT. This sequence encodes CAWTQRAVGTEAFF.

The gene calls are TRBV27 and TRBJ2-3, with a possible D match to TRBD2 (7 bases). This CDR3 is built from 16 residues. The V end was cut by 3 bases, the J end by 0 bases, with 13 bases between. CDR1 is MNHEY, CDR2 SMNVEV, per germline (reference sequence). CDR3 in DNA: TGTGCCAGCAGTTTCTATCGGGGGGCTAGCACAGATACGCAGTATTTT. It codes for CASSFYRGASTDTQYF.

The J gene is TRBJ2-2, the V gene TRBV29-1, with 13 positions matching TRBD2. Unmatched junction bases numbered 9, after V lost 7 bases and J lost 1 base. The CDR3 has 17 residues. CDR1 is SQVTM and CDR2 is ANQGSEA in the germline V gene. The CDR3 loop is CSARTSGSPWNTGELFF. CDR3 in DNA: TGCAGCGCTCGGACTAGCGGGAGCCCCTGGAACACCGGGGAGCTGTTTTTT.

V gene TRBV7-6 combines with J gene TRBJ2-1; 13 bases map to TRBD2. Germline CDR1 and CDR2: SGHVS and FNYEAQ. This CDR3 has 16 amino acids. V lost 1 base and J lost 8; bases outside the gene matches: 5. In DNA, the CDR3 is TGTGCCAGCAGCTTAGGGACTAGCGGGAGAATCGATGAGCAGTTCTTC. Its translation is CASSLGTSGRIDEQFF.

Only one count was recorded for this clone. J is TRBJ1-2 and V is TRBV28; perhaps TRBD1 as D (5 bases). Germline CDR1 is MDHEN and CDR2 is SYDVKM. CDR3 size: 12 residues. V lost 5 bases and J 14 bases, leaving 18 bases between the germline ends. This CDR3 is CASSTGTRGTTF. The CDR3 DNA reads TGTGCCAGCAGTACCGGGACGCGGGGGACGACCTTC.

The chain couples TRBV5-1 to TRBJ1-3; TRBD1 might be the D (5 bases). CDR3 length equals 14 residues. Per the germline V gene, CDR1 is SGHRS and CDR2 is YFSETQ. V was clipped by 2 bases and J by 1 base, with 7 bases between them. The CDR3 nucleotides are TGCGCCAGCAGCTTCCAGGGATCTGGAAACACCATATATTTT. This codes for CASSFQGSGNTIYF.

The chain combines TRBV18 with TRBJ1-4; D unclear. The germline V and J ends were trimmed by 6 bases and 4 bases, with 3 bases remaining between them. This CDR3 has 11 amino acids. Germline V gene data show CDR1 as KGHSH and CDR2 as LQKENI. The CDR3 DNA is TGTGCCAGCTCCCTTAATGAAAAACTGTTTTTT. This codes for CASSLNEKLFF.

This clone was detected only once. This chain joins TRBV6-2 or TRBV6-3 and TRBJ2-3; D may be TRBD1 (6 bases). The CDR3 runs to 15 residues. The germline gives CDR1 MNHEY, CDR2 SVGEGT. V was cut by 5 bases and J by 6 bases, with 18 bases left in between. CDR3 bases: TGTGCCAGCAGTCAGCCTCACCAGGGGAAGGATACGCAGTATTTT. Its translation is CASSQPHQGKDTQYF.

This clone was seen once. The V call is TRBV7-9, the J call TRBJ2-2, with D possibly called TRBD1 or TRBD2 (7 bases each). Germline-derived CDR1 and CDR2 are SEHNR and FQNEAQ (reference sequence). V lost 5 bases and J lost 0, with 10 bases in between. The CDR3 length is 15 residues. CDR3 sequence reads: CASSSGTANTGELFF. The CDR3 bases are TGTGCCAGCAGCAGCGGGACAGCGAACACCGGGGAGCTGTTTTTT.

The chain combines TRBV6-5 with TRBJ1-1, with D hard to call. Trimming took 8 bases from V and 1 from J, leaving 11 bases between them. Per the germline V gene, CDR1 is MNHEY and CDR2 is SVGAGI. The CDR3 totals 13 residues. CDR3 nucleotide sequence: TGTGCCAGCCACCCGCTAACGAACACTGAAGCTTTCTTT. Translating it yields CASHPLTNTEAFF.

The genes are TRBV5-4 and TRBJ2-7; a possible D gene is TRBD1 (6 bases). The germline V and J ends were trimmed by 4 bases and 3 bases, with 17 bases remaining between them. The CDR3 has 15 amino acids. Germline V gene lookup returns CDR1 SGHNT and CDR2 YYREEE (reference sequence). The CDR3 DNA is TGTGCCAGCAGCCTACTGGACAGCATAAACTACGAGCAGTACTTC. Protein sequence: CASSLLDSINYEQYF.

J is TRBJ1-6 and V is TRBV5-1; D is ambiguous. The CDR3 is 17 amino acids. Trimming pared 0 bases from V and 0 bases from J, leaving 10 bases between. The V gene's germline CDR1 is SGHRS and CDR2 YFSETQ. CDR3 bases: TGCGCCAGCAGCTTGGCCGGGCAAACCTCCTATAATTCACCCCTCCACTTT. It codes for CASSLAGQTSYNSPLHF.

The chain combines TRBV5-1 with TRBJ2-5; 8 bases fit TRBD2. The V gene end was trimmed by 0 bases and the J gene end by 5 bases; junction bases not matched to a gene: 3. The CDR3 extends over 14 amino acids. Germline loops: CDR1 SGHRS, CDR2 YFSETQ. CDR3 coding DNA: TGCGCCAGCAGCTTGGCCAGCGGGAGTGAGACCCAGTACTTC. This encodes CASSLASGSETQYF.

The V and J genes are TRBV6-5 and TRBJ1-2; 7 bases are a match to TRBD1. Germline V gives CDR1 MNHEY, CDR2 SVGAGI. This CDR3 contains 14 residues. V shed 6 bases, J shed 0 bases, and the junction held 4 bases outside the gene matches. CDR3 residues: CASRRDRTNYGYTF. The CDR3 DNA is TGTGCCAGCAGGAGGGACAGAACTAACTATGGCTACACCTTC.

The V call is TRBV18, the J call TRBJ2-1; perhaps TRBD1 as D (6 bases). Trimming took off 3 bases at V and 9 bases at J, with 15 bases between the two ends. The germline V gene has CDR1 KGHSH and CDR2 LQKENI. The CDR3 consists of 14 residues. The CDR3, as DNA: TGTGCCAGCTCACCGCTGACAGGCGAGGTTGAGCAGTTCTTC. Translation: CASSPLTGEVEQFF.

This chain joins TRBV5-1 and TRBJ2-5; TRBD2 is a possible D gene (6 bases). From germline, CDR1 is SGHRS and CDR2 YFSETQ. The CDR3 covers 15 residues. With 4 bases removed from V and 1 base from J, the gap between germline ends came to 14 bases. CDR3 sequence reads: CASSPWGELQETQYF. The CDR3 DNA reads TGCGCCAGCAGCCCCTGGGGGGAACTCCAAGAGACCCAGTACTTC.

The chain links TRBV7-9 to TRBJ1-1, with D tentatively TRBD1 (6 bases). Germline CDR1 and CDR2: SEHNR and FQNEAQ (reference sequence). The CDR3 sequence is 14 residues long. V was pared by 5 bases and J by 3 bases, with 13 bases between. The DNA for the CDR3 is TGTGCCAGCAGCCCGAGACAGGAATACACTGAAGCTTTCTTT. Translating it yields CASSPRQEYTEAFF.

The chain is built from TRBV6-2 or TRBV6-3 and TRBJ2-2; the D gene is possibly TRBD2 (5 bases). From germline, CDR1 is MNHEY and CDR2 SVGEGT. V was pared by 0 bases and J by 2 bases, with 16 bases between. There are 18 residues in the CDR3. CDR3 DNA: TGTGCCAGCAGTTACTCGATGATCCAGCGGTTTAACACCGGGGAGCTGTTTTTT. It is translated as CASSYSMIQRFNTGELFF.

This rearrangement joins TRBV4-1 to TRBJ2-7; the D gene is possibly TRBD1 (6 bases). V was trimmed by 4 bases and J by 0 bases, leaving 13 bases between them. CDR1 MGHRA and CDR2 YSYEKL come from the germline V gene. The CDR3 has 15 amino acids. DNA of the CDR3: TGCGCCAGCAGCCCTCGGACAGAGAGCTCCTACGAGCAGTACTTC. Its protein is CASSPRTESSYEQYF.

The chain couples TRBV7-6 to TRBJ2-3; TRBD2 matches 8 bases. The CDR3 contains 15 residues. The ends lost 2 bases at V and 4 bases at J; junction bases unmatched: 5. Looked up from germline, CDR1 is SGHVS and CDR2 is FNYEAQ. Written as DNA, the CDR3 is TGTGCCAGCAGCTTATCCGGGAGGGCCGCAGATACGCAGTATTTT. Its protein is CASSLSGRAADTQYF.